Each of the 24 T cell receptor beta chains below was sequenced from the same sample in a study of cytomegalovirus exposure and HLA in healthy donors. Primers: 60 Vbeta forward and 13 Jbeta reverse. This table comes from immunoSEQ multiplex PCR, and its TCRdb copy is limited to in-frame clones, with some not included. In the table there are 150,000 to 200,000 clones, approximately 72% of which are singletons. Sample: PBMCs. Receptors were obtained from a man between 35 and 55 years old in good health and CMV-seropositive.

This clone turned up a few times. The chain combines TRBV19 with TRBJ2-2; no definite D call. Germline V gives CDR1 LNHDA, CDR2 SQIVND (reference sequence). The CDR3 sequence is 12 residues long. Trimming left V 5 bases short and J 6 bases short, with 7 bases between. CDR3: CASSFHSGELFF. The CDR3 nucleotides read TGTGCCAGTAGTTTCCACTCCGGGGAGCTGTTTTTT.

The chain has TRBV5-6 and TRBJ2-3, with D possibly matching TRBD1 (5 bases). The CDR3 runs to 13 residues. Trimming removed 5 bases at V and 2 bases at J, with 9 bases between. Germline V gene lookup returns CDR1 SGHDT and CDR2 YYEEEE. Written as DNA, the CDR3 is TGTGCCAGCAGTGGGGCAAACACAGATACGCAGTATTTT. Protein product: CASSGANTDTQYF. The whole variable domain, remainder taken from reference TRBV5-6 and TRBJ2-3, is DAGVTQSPTHLIKTRGQQVTLRCSPKSGHDTVSWYQQALGQGPQFIFQYYEEEERQRGNFPDRFSGHQFPNYSSELNVNALLLGDSALYLCASSGANTDTQYFGPGTRLTVL.

As to this clone: This sample includes further DNA sequences coding for the same CDR3. The chain is built from TRBV18 and TRBJ1-1; D gene uncertain. The V gene's germline CDR1 is KGHSH and CDR2 LQKENI. This CDR3 is built from 13 residues. V was trimmed by 2 bases and J by 1 base, leaving 5 bases between them. CDR3 protein: CASSPVRNTEAFF. The CDR3, as DNA: TGTGCCAGCTCACCAGTCAGGAACACTGAAGCTTTCTTT.

The chain recombines TRBV6-6 with TRBJ2-7, with 11 bases identical to TRBD1. The length of the CDR3 is 15 residues. Germline lookup yields CDR1 MNHNY and CDR2 SVGAGI (reference sequence). With V trimmed by 5 bases and J by 6 bases, 9 bases remained unmatched. The DNA of the CDR3 is TGTGCCAGCAGTCCACCGGGACAGGGGGTTTCCGAGCAGTACTTC. It translates to CASSPPGQGVSEQYF.

This chain links TRBV4-1 with TRBJ2-7, with 9 bases that match TRBD2. The junction had 7 bases not matched to a gene; V was cut back by 1 base and J by 6 bases. This CDR3 spans 15 amino acids. Germline V gene data show CDR1 as MGHRA and CDR2 as YSYEKL. This CDR3 is CASSQGPAGGAEQYF. The CDR3 region has the DNA TGCGCCAGCAGCCAAGGACCCGCGGGGGGGGCCGAGCAGTACTTC.

The chain combines TRBV30 with TRBJ2-7, with 8 bases lining up with TRBD1. Trimming took 3 bases from V and 0 from J; bases not matched to a gene: 4. The germline gives CDR1 GTSNPN, CDR2 SVGIG (reference sequence). The CDR3 length is 14 residues. CDR3 sequence reads: CAWSPGGVSYEQYF. CDR3 DNA: TGTGCCTGGAGCCCAGGGGGCGTCTCCTACGAGCAGTACTTC. Looking up the rest from reference TRBV30 and TRBJ2-7 gives the full variable domain: SQTIHQWPATLVQPVGSPLSLECTVEGTSNPNLYWYRQAAGRGLQLLFYSVGIGQISSEVPQNLSASRPQDRQFILSSKKLLLSDSGFYLCAWSPGGVSYEQYFGPGTRLTVT.

The V call is TRBV5-4, the J call TRBJ1-2, with TRBD1 identical over 10 bases. V was pared by 3 bases and J by 7 bases, with 6 bases of the junction left unmatched. Germline V lookup: CDR1 SGHNT, CDR2 YYREEE (reference sequence). The CDR3 spans 14 residues. CDR3 sequence: CASSWIGTGVGYTF. CDR3 coding DNA: TGTGCCAGCAGCTGGATCGGGACAGGGGTTGGCTACACCTTC.

This clone was seen only a few times. The chain combines TRBV7-3 with TRBJ1-5; D call uncertain. This CDR3 comprises 13 residues. The ends were cut back, 3 bases at V and 9 bases at J, with 12 bases in the middle. Germline CDR1 is SGHTA and CDR2 is FQGTGA. The CDR3 loop reads CASSFDKAGPQHF. In DNA, the CDR3 is TGTGCCAGCAGCTTCGACAAGGCCGGGCCCCAGCATTTT.

This clone appeared a single time. One end of the junction does not line up with germline, which may come from a read error. The gene calls are TRBV20-1 and TRBJ1-2; weak D call: TRBD1 (6 bases). The length of the CDR3 is 10 residues. The germline gives CDR1 DFQATT, CDR2 SNEGSKA (reference sequence). Here the CDR3 reads CSAPDPGGPF. The CDR3 DNA follows: TGCAGTGCTCCCGATCCCGGGGGGCCCTTC.

This chain joins TRBV9 and TRBJ1-6, with D tentatively TRBD1 (6 bases). V was clipped by 3 bases and J by 6 bases, with 16 bases between them. CDR3 size: 16 residues. From germline, CDR1 is SGDLS and CDR2 YYNGEE. CDR3 coding DNA: TGTGCCAGCAGCGCCGTACAGGGAATAGGTAATTCACCCCTCCACTTT. The encoded protein is CASSAVQGIGNSPLHF.

This chain links TRBV4-1 with TRBJ1-6; TRBD1 aligns across 8 bases. J was trimmed by 3 bases and V by 5 bases; bases with no gene match: 6. CDR1 is MGHRA, CDR2 YSYEKL, per germline. CDR3 length: 16 amino acids. As DNA, the CDR3 is TGCGCCAGCAGCGCCCAGGGGGCGATCTATAATTCACCCCTCCACTTT. This gives the protein CASSAQGAIYNSPLHF.

This sequence joins TRBV4-1 and TRBJ1-1; tentative D call: TRBD1 (5 bases). Trimming shortened V by 5 bases and J by 1 base, and 17 bases separated the two germline ends. CDR3 length: 16 residues. The germline CDR1 and CDR2 sequences are MGHRA and YSYEKL. CDR3 sequence: CASSATETETNTEAFF. The CDR3 DNA sequence: TGCGCCAGCAGCGCTACCGAGACAGAAACGAACACTGAAGCTTTCTTT.

V is TRBV19 and J is TRBJ2-5; 9 bases map to TRBD2. The length of the CDR3 is 16 residues. Germline loops: CDR1 LNHDA, CDR2 SQIVND (reference sequence). Germline trimming cut 6 bases from V and 1 base from J; bases unmatched to any gene: 9. The CDR3 reads CASSPLGSGGQETQYF. The DNA for the CDR3 is TGTGCCAGTAGCCCCCTTGGTAGCGGGGGCCAAGAGACCCAGTACTTC. Together with reference TRBV19 and TRBJ2-5, the CDR3 gives the full variable domain: DGGITQSPKYLFRKEGQNVTLSCEQNLNHDAMYWYRQDPGQGLRLIYYSQIVNDFQKGDIAEGYSVSREKKESFPLTVTSAQKNPTAFYLCASSPLGSGGQETQYFGPGTRLLVL.

In its sample, this clone was seen once. The CDR3 is CASSQSGVVGHYGYTF. The CDR3 DNA reads TGCGCCAGCAGTCAATCCGGGGTTGTCGGGCACTATGGCTACACCTTC. The rearrangement joins TRBV23-1 to TRBJ1-2; D is ambiguous. TRBV23-1 is an ORF, and what it does is uncertain. Trimming removed 0 bases at V and 3 bases at J, with 14 bases between. The CDR3 spans 16 residues.

The rearrangement joins TRBV7-2 to TRBJ2-3; D ambiguous. Trimming left V 5 bases short and J 5 bases short, with 14 bases between. The CDR3 runs 14 residues. CDR1 and CDR2 from the germline V gene are SGHTA and FQGNSA. The CDR3 DNA reads as TGTGCCAGCAGCACCCAGTCATCTAGAGATACGCAGTATTTT. Translated: CASSTQSSRDTQYF.

V and J are TRBV5-6 and TRBJ1-5; no clear D gene. Germline assignment: CDR1 SGHDT and CDR2 YYEEEE. The V end lost 3 bases, the J end lost 3 bases, and 7 bases lay between the germline ends. This CDR3 is 13 amino acids long. Here the CDR3 DNA reads TGTGCCAGCAGCTCAGGAAACAATCAGCCCCAGCATTTT. This translates into CASSSGNNQPQHF. Based on the CDR3 plus reference TRBV5-6 and TRBJ1-5, the full variable domain is DAGVTQSPTHLIKTRGQQVTLRCSPKSGHDTVSWYQQALGQGPQFIFQYYEEEERQRGNFPDRFSGHQFPNYSSELNVNALLLGDSALYLCASSSGNNQPQHFGDGTRLSIL.

The CDR3 nucleotides read TGTGCTAGTGGCGCTAGCGGGGGGTCCTACAATGAGCAGTTCTTC. This translates into CASGASGGSYNEQFF. The chain links TRBV12-5 to TRBJ2-1; 11 bases are shared with TRBD2. The length of the CDR3 is 15 residues. Losses at the gene ends were 6 bases for V and 1 base for J; bases not matched to a gene: 2. Per germline, CDR1 LGHNT and CDR2 FRNRAP.

This rearrangement joins TRBV4-1 to TRBJ1-2, with D perhaps matching TRBD1 (6 bases). This CDR3 has 15 amino acids. V lost 0 bases and J 4 bases, leaving 12 bases between the germline ends. Germline V gives CDR1 MGHRA, CDR2 YSYEKL. The CDR3 nucleotides are TGCGCCAGCAGCCAAGAATGGGGGCCTTCCTATGGCTACACCTTC. Its protein is CASSQEWGPSYGYTF.

This clone was seen a single time. The chain joins TRBV19 to TRBJ2-7; D is possibly TRBD1 (6 bases). Trimming cost V 5 bases and J 3 bases, with 17 bases left between them. The length of the CDR3 is 15 residues. Per the germline V gene, CDR1 is LNHDA and CDR2 is SQIVND (reference sequence). CDR3 in amino acids: CASSPPGQWGYEQYF. CDR3 coding DNA: TGTGCCAGTAGTCCGCCGGGACAATGGGGCTACGAGCAGTACTTC.

This clone was seen only once. The J gene is TRBJ1-3, the V gene TRBV19; perhaps TRBD1 as D (6 bases). Germline-derived CDR1 and CDR2 are LNHDA and SQIVND (reference sequence). With 6 bases removed from V and 4 bases from J, the gap between germline ends came to 10 bases. This CDR3 region has 13 residues. The CDR3 DNA follows: TGTGCCAGTAGAGCGGGGGCCGGAAACACCATATATTTT. Translation gives CASRAGAGNTIYF.

The genes are TRBV4-3 and TRBJ1-1; 11 positions agree with TRBD1. V shed 0 bases and J 2 bases; nucleotides not matched to a gene: 5. CDR1 LGHNA and CDR2 YSLEER come from the germline V gene. The CDR3 has 17 amino acids. DNA for the CDR3: TGCGCCAGCAGCCAAGAGCCGGGACAGGGGGACAACACTGAAGCTTTCTTT. Protein: CASSQEPGQGDNTEAFF.

As DNA, the CDR3 is TGTGCCAGCAGTTACGCCAGGGGTGGCCCCTACGAGCAGTACTTC. Amino acid sequence: CASSYARGGPYEQYF. The rearrangement joins TRBV6-6 to TRBJ2-7; TRBD1 is a possible D gene (6 bases). CDR3 length: 15 amino acids. Trimming removed 2 bases from V and 2 bases from J, with 13 bases in between. Germline V CDR1 and CDR2: MNHNY, SVGAGI (reference sequence).

CDR3 in amino acids: CASSYGLAGDLFTDTQYF. DNA for the CDR3: TGCGCCAGCAGCTACGGACTAGCGGGGGACCTTTTCACAGATACGCAGTATTTT. The chain uses TRBV5-1 and TRBJ2-3, with 13 nucleotides matching TRBD2. The CDR3 runs 18 residues. Trimming took 3 bases from V and 2 from J; bases not matched to a gene: 9. Germline CDR1 SGHRS, CDR2 YFSETQ.

This chain links TRBV11-2 with TRBJ2-5; D is undetermined. This CDR3 has 14 residues. Germline CDR1 and CDR2: SGHAT and FQNNGV. V lost 5 bases to trimming and J lost 7 bases, with 17 bases between them. DNA of the CDR3: TGTGCCAGCAGCCCCGAAACGAGTGTCGGGACCCAGTACTTC. It yields the protein CASSPETSVGTQYF.